This TCR beta chain stems from a study of neurological immune-mediated disorders. General study findings and limits: The expanded clones of different subjects shared no CDR3 amino acid sequences (suggesting private repertoires in all groups).

Between the trimmed V and J ends, which lost 6 bases and 0 bases, there was a span of 13 bases. This CDR3 has 14 residues. CDR1 is SQVTM, CDR2 ANQGSEA, per germline. This clonotype was counted at least ten times. What it binds is unknown. Time point here: longitudinal time-point 1 (baseline). PBMCs numbering 2 million and stored at -80 C yielded the unsorted libraries. The cDNA was synthesized by means of template-switch 5'RACE, which was carried out with 10-nucleotide random UMIs. TCRdb reprocessed the 5' RACE reads via MiXCR and lists one record per CDR3 protein. The profile covers tens of thousands of distinct CDR3 sequences, with roughly 10% appearing a single time and roughly 9% taken by the ten largest.

Sequences were obtained from PBMCs. The TCR was taken from a man younger than 40 in good health. The rearrangement uses TRBV29-1 and TRBJ2-3, with D perhaps TRBD1 (6 bases). CDR3 sequence: CSVATGSSTDTQYF. Written as DNA, the CDR3 is TGCAGCGTCGCGACAGGATCTAGCACAGATACGCAGTATTTT.